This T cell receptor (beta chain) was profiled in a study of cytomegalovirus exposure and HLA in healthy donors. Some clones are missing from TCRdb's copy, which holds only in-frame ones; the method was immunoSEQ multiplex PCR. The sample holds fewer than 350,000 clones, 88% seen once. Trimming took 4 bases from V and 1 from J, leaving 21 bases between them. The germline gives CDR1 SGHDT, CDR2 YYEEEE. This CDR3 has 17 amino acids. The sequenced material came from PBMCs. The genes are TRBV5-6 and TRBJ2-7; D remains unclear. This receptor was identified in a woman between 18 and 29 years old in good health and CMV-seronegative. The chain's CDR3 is CASSNMGPTWKSYEQYF. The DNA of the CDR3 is TGTGCCAGCAGCAACATGGGCCCGACGTGGAAGTCCTACGAGCAGTACTTC.